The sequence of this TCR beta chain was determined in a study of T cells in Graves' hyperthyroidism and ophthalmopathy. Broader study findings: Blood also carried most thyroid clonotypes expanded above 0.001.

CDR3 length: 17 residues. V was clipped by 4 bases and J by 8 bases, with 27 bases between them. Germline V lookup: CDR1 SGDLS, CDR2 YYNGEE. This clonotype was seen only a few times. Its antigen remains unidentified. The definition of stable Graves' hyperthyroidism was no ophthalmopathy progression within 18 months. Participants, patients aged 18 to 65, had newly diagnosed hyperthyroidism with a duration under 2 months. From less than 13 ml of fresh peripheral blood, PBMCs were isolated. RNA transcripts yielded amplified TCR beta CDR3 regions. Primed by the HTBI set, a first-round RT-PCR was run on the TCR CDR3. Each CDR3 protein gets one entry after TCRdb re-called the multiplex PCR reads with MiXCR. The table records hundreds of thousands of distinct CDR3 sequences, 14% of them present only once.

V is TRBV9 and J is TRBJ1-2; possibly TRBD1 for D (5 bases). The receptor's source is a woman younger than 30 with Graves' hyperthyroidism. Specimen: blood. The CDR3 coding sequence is TGTGCCAGCAGCCCCCAGCTGGGGCAGTACGGCTTGGGGGGCTACACCTTC. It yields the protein CASSPQLGQYGLGGYTF.